Presented here are 29 T cell receptor beta chains from one specimen sequenced in a study of OX40 agonist ivuxolimab in advanced cancers. Clones were sequenced by immunoSEQ multiplex PCR, and TCRdb holds only the in-frame ones, with some missing. Among tens of thousands of clones listed, around 77% were seen once. The starting material was CD4+ or CD8+ T cells sorted from blood, obtained in a trial of the OX40 agonist ivuxolimab. Source of these receptors: an adult with an advanced solid tumor such as melanoma, head and neck, liver or kidney cancer.

This clone showed up just a few times. This sequence joins TRBV21-1 and TRBJ1-1. TRBV21-1 is a recognized pseudogene. This CDR3 contains 16 residues. The CDR3 region has the DNA TGTGCCAGCAGCAGGGCCGGGGGAGACGGACTCACTGAAGCTTTCTTT. Translating it yields CASSRAGGDGLTEAFF.

This chain joins TRBV6-6 and TRBJ2-7; D unresolved. The CDR3 contains 12 residues. The V end was cut by 7 bases, the J end by 7 bases, with 14 bases between. Looked up from germline, CDR1 is MNHNY and CDR2 is SVGAGI (reference sequence). The CDR3 DNA follows: TGTGCCAGCACCTCTGACCGAACGGAGCAGTACTTC. Protein product: CASTSDRTEQYF.

This chain connects TRBV2 to TRBJ2-7; 9 bases fit TRBD1. V trimming: 6 bases; J trimming: 1 base; junction bases outside the gene matches: 1. There are 13 residues in the CDR3. CDR1 is SNHLY and CDR2 is FYNNEI in the germline V gene. The CDR3 bases are TGTGCCAGCAGACAGGGGGCGTCCTACGAGCAGTACTTC. Translation: CASRQGASYEQYF.

The gene calls are TRBV4-1 and TRBJ2-5, with 7 bases identical to TRBD1. The CDR3 has 15 residues. Per the germline V gene, CDR1 is MGHRA and CDR2 is YSYEKL. Trimming took 0 bases from V and 2 from J; bases not matched to a gene: 3. The CDR3 coding sequence is TGCGCCAGCAGCCAAGAGTGGACAGGACAAGAGACCCAGTACTTC. Amino acids: CASSQEWTGQETQYF.

This clone was counted a single time. The rearrangement links TRBV28 to TRBJ2-7; D is ambiguous. Germline-derived CDR1 and CDR2 are MDHEN and SYDVKM. V was pared by 5 bases and J by 0 bases, with 14 bases between. The CDR3 sequence is 15 residues long. Written as DNA, the CDR3 is TGTGCCAGCAGTCCCGTGACCCGAAGCTCCTACGAGCAGTACTTC. Translation: CASSPVTRSSYEQYF.

The chain joins TRBV27 to TRBJ2-3; no clear D. The CDR3 loop spans 17 amino acids. The V gene lost 1 base and the J gene lost 0 bases, with 14 bases spanning the gap. Germline V gene lookup returns CDR1 MNHEY and CDR2 SMNVEV (reference sequence). In DNA, the CDR3 is TGTGCCAGCAGTTTATGGGTTCCCCATTCCAGCACAGATACGCAGTATTTT. Translated: CASSLWVPHSSTDTQYF.

The chain has TRBV10-2 and TRBJ2-7; 11 bases fit TRBD2. Germline CDR1 WSHSY, CDR2 SAAADI. This CDR3 spans 14 amino acids. With V trimmed by 7 bases and J by 4 bases, 6 bases remained unmatched. The CDR3 DNA sequence: TGCGCCAGCAATATAGCGGGAGGGAGGTACGAGCAGTACTTC. It codes for CASNIAGGRYEQYF.

The CDR3 DNA reads TGTGCCAGCAGTTTATCGCCAGGGCAGAACACTGAAGCTTTCTTT. Its protein is CASSLSPGQNTEAFF. This chain uses TRBV27 with TRBJ1-1; possibly TRBD1 for D (5 bases). The germline V gene has CDR1 MNHEY and CDR2 SMNVEV (reference sequence). V was trimmed by 0 bases and J by 1 base, leaving 9 bases between them. The length of the CDR3 is 15 residues.

This sequence joins TRBV6-5 and TRBJ1-1; possible D gene TRBD1, 5 bases. The germline V and J ends were trimmed by 5 bases and 0 bases, with 10 bases remaining between them. Germline values: CDR1 MNHEY, CDR2 SVGAGI. The CDR3 is 14 residues long. This CDR3 is CASSTTAMNTEAFF. The DNA for the CDR3 is TGTGCCAGCAGTACGACAGCGATGAACACTGAAGCTTTCTTT.

The V and J genes are TRBV7-9 and TRBJ1-1, with 8 bases matching TRBD1. With 5 bases clipped from V and 8 bases from J, the junction kept 10 bases outside the gene matches. The germline V gene encodes CDR1 SEHNR and CDR2 FQNEAQ (reference sequence). The CDR3 has 14 amino acids. The CDR3 is CASSLLRTGLEAFF. The CDR3, as DNA: TGTGCCAGCAGCCTACTGAGGACAGGGCTAGAAGCTTTCTTT.

This chain joins TRBV6-6 and TRBJ2-7; maybe TRBD2 (6 bases). From germline, CDR1 is MNHNY and CDR2 SVGAGI (reference sequence). With 2 bases removed from V and 2 bases from J, the gap between germline ends came to 16 bases. The CDR3 contains 16 residues. The CDR3 DNA is TGTGCCAGCAGTTACCTCGGGCTAGCGCGGACCTACGAGCAGTACTTC. It is translated as CASSYLGLARTYEQYF.

The chain combines TRBV30 with TRBJ1-6; the match to TRBD1 covers 8 bases. The CDR3 sequence is 14 residues long. V lost 3 bases, J lost 6 bases, and 4 bases stayed unmatched. The V gene's germline CDR1 is GTSNPN and CDR2 SVGIG (reference sequence). In DNA, the CDR3 is TGTGCCTGGAGAAAAGGACAGGGTAATTCACCCCTCCACTTT. This translates into CAWRKGQGNSPLHF.

The CDR3 spells CASSQDPGDQPQHF. In DNA form, the CDR3 reads TGCGCCAGCAGCCAAGATCCCGGGGATCAGCCCCAGCATTTT. The chain recombines TRBV4-1 with TRBJ1-5; D uncertain. This CDR3 is 14 amino acids long. Germline CDR1 reads MGHRA; CDR2 reads YSYEKL. V dropped 0 bases and J dropped 5 bases, with 8 bases sitting between them.

This clone was counted a few times. This chain uses TRBV6-5 with TRBJ1-5, with a possible D match to TRBD1 (5 bases). The CDR3 covers 13 residues. Germline assignment: CDR1 MNHEY and CDR2 SVGAGI. V shed 5 bases and J shed 9 bases, with 14 bases lying between them. The DNA for the CDR3 is TGTGCCAGCAGTCTCGGGGACCTGGGGCCCCAGCATTTT. It translates to CASSLGDLGPQHF.

The chain couples TRBV2 to TRBJ2-7; D possibly corresponds to TRBD1 (6 bases). The germline gives CDR1 SNHLY, CDR2 FYNNEI. The CDR3 has 14 residues. Between the trimmed V and J ends, which lost 6 bases and 0 bases, there was a span of 12 bases. The CDR3 DNA sequence: TGTGCCAGCAGAACCCGGGACACCTCCTACGAGCAGTACTTC. Translating gives CASRTRDTSYEQYF.

This clone was detected only a few times. V usage is TRBV7-6 and J usage is TRBJ2-1, with 7 bases that match TRBD2. CDR3 length: 19 amino acids. Looked up from germline, CDR1 is SGHVS and CDR2 is FNYEAQ. V shed 2 bases and J 1 base; nucleotides not matched to a gene: 14. The chain's CDR3 is CASSLPSGAPGGSYNEQFF. The CDR3 DNA sequence: TGTGCCAGCAGCTTACCTAGCGGAGCACCTGGGGGTTCCTACAATGAGCAGTTCTTC.

The gene calls are TRBV2 and TRBJ2-5, with no clear D. Germline CDR1 and CDR2: SNHLY and FYNNEI. CDR3 length equals 15 residues. V dropped 3 bases and J dropped 7 bases, with 18 bases sitting between them. The CDR3 DNA follows: TGTGCCAGCAGTGAGGTTGAGTGGCTCACCGGGACCCAGTACTTC. It translates to CASSEVEWLTGTQYF.

The rearrangement links TRBV27 to TRBJ2-3; D uncertain. V was shortened by 5 bases and J by 9 bases, with 15 bases between the two germline ends. The germline gives CDR1 MNHEY, CDR2 SMNVEV (reference sequence). CDR3 size: 13 residues. The CDR3 nucleotides read TGTGCCAGCAGTGCCTACTCTACCAGAACGCAGTATTTT. Protein sequence: CASSAYSTRTQYF.

This clone appeared a few times. CDR3 DNA sequence: TGTGCCAGCAGTTACACCGGGACTAGCTATGGCTACACCTTC. Its protein is CASSYTGTSYGYTF. The chain uses TRBV28 and TRBJ1-2; D is perhaps TRBD1 (5 bases). This CDR3 is 14 amino acids long. The germline CDR1 and CDR2 sequences are MDHEN and SYDVKM. V was cut by 4 bases and J by 4 bases, with 13 bases left in between.

Regarding this clone: With only one base between it and a far larger clone, this is likely a read error. J is TRBJ2-5 and V is TRBV27; D possibly corresponds to TRBD1 (5 bases). Germline V gives CDR1 MNHEY, CDR2 SMNVEV (reference sequence). This CDR3 is built from 15 residues. As DNA, the CDR3 is TGTGCCAGCAGGATAGGGGCAGCCTCTAATTCACCCCTCCACTTC. It encodes CASRIGAASNSPLHF.

The rearrangement uses TRBV28 and TRBJ2-3, with TRBD2 matching over 11 bases. The germline V gene has CDR1 MDHEN and CDR2 SYDVKM. The CDR3 loop spans 17 amino acids. The V segment lost 6 bases and the J segment 4 bases; nucleotides outside the gene matches: 12. CDR3 region: CASRPPSSGRLADTQYF. In DNA form, the CDR3 reads TGTGCCAGCAGGCCCCCTTCTAGCGGGAGGCTCGCAGATACGCAGTATTTT. Full variable domain (missing parts from reference TRBV28 and TRBJ2-3): DVKVTQSSRYLVKRTGEKVFLECVQDMDHENMFWYRQDPGLGLRLIYFSYDVKMKEKGDIPEGYSVSREKKERFSLILESASTNQTSMYLCASRPPSSGRLADTQYFGPGTRLTVL.

The rearrangement uses TRBV7-6 and TRBJ2-3; no firm D call. The CDR3 is made up of 13 amino acids. CDR1 and CDR2 from the germline V gene are SGHVS and FNYEAQ. V lost 1 base, J lost 1 base, and 3 bases lay in between. The CDR3: CASSLGGTDTQYF. CDR3 coding DNA: TGTGCCAGCAGCTTAGGGGGCACAGATACGCAGTATTTT.

The gene calls are TRBV10-2 and TRBJ2-2; D is undetermined. Trimming removed 5 bases from V and 6 bases from J, with 4 bases in between. The CDR3 length is 11 residues. Germline assignment: CDR1 WSHSY and CDR2 SAAADI. The CDR3 bases are TGCGCCAGCAGTCTCCCCGGGGAGCTGTTTTTT. Its translation is CASSLPGELFF.

The chain uses TRBV5-4 and TRBJ2-1, with 9 positions matching TRBD1. This CDR3 is 15 amino acids long. The V and J ends lost 3 bases and 5 bases, in that order; junction bases with no gene match: 6. The V gene's germline CDR1 is SGHNT and CDR2 YYREEE (reference sequence). DNA for the CDR3: TGTGCCAGCAGCTCGCCGGGACAGGGCGACAATGAGCAGTTCTTC. Translated, it gives CASSSPGQGDNEQFF.

The rearrangement uses TRBV27 and TRBJ2-2; D not resolved. The CDR3 consists of 11 residues. The V and J ends lost 7 bases and 5 bases respectively, with 5 bases between them. CDR1 and CDR2 (germline): MNHEY, SMNVEV (reference sequence). The chain's CDR3 is CASKETGELFF. The CDR3 nucleotides are TGTGCCAGCAAGGAGACCGGGGAGCTGTTTTTT.

The chain uses TRBV27 and TRBJ2-5; D is perhaps TRBD1 (5 bases). V lost 0 bases and J 5 bases, leaving 10 bases between the germline ends. The length of the CDR3 is 14 residues. Germline-derived CDR1 and CDR2 are MNHEY and SMNVEV (reference sequence). For the CDR3, the DNA is TGTGCCAGCAGTTTATCGATAGGGGCTGAGACCCAGTACTTC. It is translated as CASSLSIGAETQYF.

This clone was found a few times. V usage is TRBV19 and J usage is TRBJ1-1; D remains ambiguous. Germline values: CDR1 LNHDA, CDR2 SQIVND (reference sequence). V lost 0 bases to trimming and J lost 4 bases, with 12 bases between them. The CDR3 is made up of 15 amino acids. The CDR3, as DNA: TGTGCCAGTAGTATAGATGAGGGTTTGAGCACTGAAGCTTTCTTT. Its translation is CASSIDEGLSTEAFF.

This clone was observed a few times. The chain employs TRBV15 and TRBJ2-3; a weak D match, TRBD1 (5 bases). The germline V gene has CDR1 LNHNV and CDR2 YYDKDF (reference sequence). The CDR3 runs to 16 residues. Trimming took 5 bases from V and 2 from J, leaving 17 bases between them. The CDR3 region has the DNA TGTGCCACCAGCCCCGGGCACTGGGGCCCCACAGATACGCAGTATTTT. It is translated as CATSPGHWGPTDTQYF.

This chain uses TRBV7-9 with TRBJ2-2; 7 bases are a match to TRBD1. The V and J ends lost 5 bases and 1 base, in that order; junction bases with no gene match: 4. The CDR3 extends over 15 amino acids. CDR1 is SEHNR and CDR2 is FQNEAQ in the germline V gene (reference sequence). The CDR3 DNA reads as TGTGCCAGCAGCCCAGGACAGGAGAACACCGGGGAGCTGTTTTTT. Encoded protein: CASSPGQENTGELFF.